The entry below describes one T cell receptor beta chain. Germline V gene sequence: CDR1 MDHEN, CDR2 SYDVKM. CDR3 length: 15 residues. Trimming took off 4 bases at V and 5 bases at J, with 17 bases between the two ends. During active infection, Seattle patients enrolled and were then monitored through disease. Authors' methods: Amplifying reference gene primers gave estimates of nucleated cell counts. Clones were read by immunoSEQ multiplex PCR, and TCRdb kept only the in-frame ones, dropping some. V, J and clone size derive from that table, while D and trimming were established from the DNA sequence. The profile shows some 250,000 clones, around 84% of them singletons. These data come from a study of blood T cell repertoires in COVID-19. Study-wide context: Acute and convalescent COVID-19 specimens originated in the United States, Italy and Spain.

Material: peripheral blood. This TCR came from a woman in her sixties with COVID-19, enrolled during active disease. The chain employs TRBV28 and TRBJ1-1; D might be TRBD1 (5 bases). CDR3 in amino acids: CASSWGGTLITEAFF. DNA of the CDR3: TGTGCCAGCAGTTGGGGGGGGACCCTTATAACTGAAGCTTTCTTT. The complete variable domain, with remaining parts taken from reference TRBV28 and TRBJ1-1, reads DVKVTQSSRYLVKRTGEKVFLECVQDMDHENMFWYRQDPGLGLRLIYFSYDVKMKEKGDIPEGYSVSREKKERFSLILESASTNQTSMYLCASSWGGTLITEAFFGQGTRLTVV.